The source of this T cell receptor (beta chain) is a study of sequential checkpoint blockade in melanoma. Study details: First-line arms were nivolumab then ipilimumab, or the reverse, randomized 1:1. After both sequences, patients received maintenance nivolumab.

Documented treatment: randomized to nivolumab then ipilimumab (arm A) or the reverse (arm B). Patients had received no earlier DNA-damaging chemotherapy. Live CD3+CD8+ CD19− CD56− cells were sorted from PBMCs. The table came from immunoSEQ multiplex PCR; TCRdb's copy has only in-frame clones and leaves some out. The sample holds about 17,000 clones, over 60% seen once. Germline CDR1 MDHEN, CDR2 SYDVKM. V gave up 1 base and J gave up 1 base, with 13 bases separating them. The CDR3 consists of 16 residues. V usage is TRBV28 and J usage is TRBJ1-1, with D possibly matching TRBD1 (5 bases). The sequencing used CD8+ T cells sorted from blood (inferred from file names), collected from a patient given nivolumab and ipilimumab in sequence. This clonotype was sampled from a human donor with melanoma. The CDR3 sequence is CASSLSAAQGNTEAFF. In DNA, the CDR3 is TGTGCCAGCAGTTTATCCGCCGCGCAGGGGAACACTGAAGCTTTCTTT.